The 29 T cell receptor beta chains in this list originate from one sample, sequenced in a study of PD-1 blockade in mismatch repair-deficient tumors. TCRdb's table, derived via immunoSEQ multiplex PCR, lists solely in-frame clones and lacks some. The sample records tens of thousands of clones, roughly 80% being singletons. The sequencing used peripheral blood, collected 44 weeks after starting pembrolizumab. These receptors came from an adult with mismatch repair-deficient cancer.

The count of this clone is one. The genes are TRBV11-3 and TRBJ2-7; D possibly corresponds to TRBD2 (5 bases). Germline values: CDR1 SGHNT, CDR2 YENEEA. Trimming took 5 bases from V and 4 from J, leaving 15 bases between them. The CDR3 extends over 14 amino acids. The CDR3 DNA is TGTGCCAGCAGCCCGGAACTAGGCGATTACGAGCAGTACTTC. Translated: CASSPELGDYEQYF.

V gene TRBV9 combines with J gene TRBJ1-1; D remains unclear. The ends were cut back, 0 bases at V and 0 bases at J, with 6 bases in the middle. CDR1 and CDR2 from the germline V gene are SGDLS and YYNGEE. This CDR3 is 14 amino acids long. This CDR3 is CASSVDLVNTEAFF. The DNA of the CDR3 is TGTGCCAGCAGCGTAGACCTGGTGAACACTGAAGCTTTCTTT.

This chain uses TRBV28 with TRBJ1-1; D not certain. V lost 5 bases, J lost 0 bases, and 16 bases lay in between. The CDR3 is 16 residues long. In germline, CDR1 is MDHEN, CDR2 SYDVKM. CDR3: CASSPQRVPLNTEAFF. For the CDR3, the DNA is TGTGCCAGCAGTCCCCAAAGAGTACCCTTGAACACTGAAGCTTTCTTT. Using reference TRBV28 and TRBJ1-1 for the parts outside the CDR3, the full variable domain is DVKVTQSSRYLVKRTGEKVFLECVQDMDHENMFWYRQDPGLGLRLIYFSYDVKMKEKGDIPEGYSVSREKKERFSLILESASTNQTSMYLCASSPQRVPLNTEAFFGQGTRLTVV.

The chain carries TRBV6-6 and TRBJ2-7; 8 nucleotides line up with TRBD1. The CDR3 is 14 amino acids. With 5 bases clipped from V and 6 bases from J, the junction kept 9 bases outside the gene matches. CDR1 is MNHNY, CDR2 SVGAGI, per germline (reference sequence). CDR3 loop: CASSRLPDRVEQYF. CDR3 DNA: TGTGCCAGCAGTCGCCTCCCGGACAGGGTCGAGCAGTACTTC.

This clone showed up just once. The chain employs TRBV9 and TRBJ2-3, with 8 bases identical to TRBD2. V lost 4 bases to trimming and J lost 2 bases; unmatched junction nucleotides: 6. The CDR3 spans 15 residues. Germline V gene lookup returns CDR1 SGDLS and CDR2 YYNGEE. CDR3 protein: CASSSGTRVTDTQYF. Here the CDR3 DNA reads TGTGCCAGCAGCTCCGGGACTAGGGTCACAGATACGCAGTATTTT. The full variable domain, its missing parts supplied by reference TRBV9 and TRBJ2-3, is DSGVTQTPKHLITATGQRVTLRCSPRSGDLSVYWYQQSLDQGLQFLIQYYNGEERAKGNILERFSAQQFPDLHSELNLSSLELGDSALYFCASSSGTRVTDTQYFGPGTRLTVL.

The rearrangement joins TRBV19 to TRBJ1-2, with D unclear. The CDR3 runs to 14 residues. Germline V gene sequence: CDR1 LNHDA, CDR2 SQIVND (reference sequence). The germline V and J ends were trimmed by 5 bases and 1 base, with 11 bases remaining between them. The CDR3 region is CASSWGNLNYGYTF. The CDR3 region has the DNA TGTGCCAGTAGTTGGGGAAACCTTAACTATGGCTACACCTTC.

This clone was seen just once. This chain uses TRBV5-5 with TRBJ1-1; D is undetermined. Germline CDR1 is SGHKS and CDR2 is YYEKEE (reference sequence). This CDR3 spans 15 amino acids. Trimming shortened V by 4 bases and J by 0 bases, and 13 bases separated the two germline ends. The CDR3 DNA sequence: TGTGCCAGCAGCGAGATCGTCAGTTTGAACACTGAAGCTTTCTTT. Its translation is CASSEIVSLNTEAFF.

This clone was seen more than once but under ten times. V is TRBV7-2 and J is TRBJ2-1; 7 bases match TRBD2. This CDR3 is built from 16 residues. V lost 1 base and J lost 0; bases outside the gene matches: 3. Germline assignment: CDR1 SGHTA and CDR2 FQGNSA. CDR3 sequence (DNA): TGTGCCAGCAGCTTAGGAGGCGGGGGCTCCTACAATGAGCAGTTCTTC. It is translated as CASSLGGGGSYNEQFF.

The chain employs TRBV6-6 and TRBJ1-2, with TRBD1 as a possible D gene (6 bases). The CDR3 has 15 residues. Deletions cut 3 bases from V and 2 bases from J, with 13 bases between. Germline V gene data show CDR1 as MNHNY and CDR2 as SVGAGI (reference sequence). Written as DNA, the CDR3 is TGTGCCAGCAGTTATCAAAGCACAGGGAACTATGGCTACACCTTC. This gives the protein CASSYQSTGNYGYTF.

The J gene is TRBJ2-7, the V gene TRBV13; D is tentatively TRBD1 or TRBD2 (5 bases each). CDR1 is PRHDT, CDR2 FYEKMQ, per germline (reference sequence). The CDR3 runs 17 residues. V lost 2 bases to trimming and J lost 4 bases, with 21 bases between them. CDR3 nucleotide sequence: TGTGCCAGCAGCTTAAGGGTAGGGGTCCGGGATCGGTACGAGCAGTACTTC. Translating it yields CASSLRVGVRDRYEQYF.

The chain combines TRBV30 with TRBJ2-7, with D maybe TRBD2 (7 bases). The V end lost 3 bases, the J end lost 7 bases, and 16 bases lay between the germline ends. Germline assignment: CDR1 GTSNPN and CDR2 SVGIG (reference sequence). The CDR3 loop spans 13 amino acids. Here the CDR3 DNA reads TGTGCCTGGAGGAACGCGGGGGCGGGGGAGCAGTACTTC. The encoded protein is CAWRNAGAGEQYF.

The rearrangement joins TRBV27 to TRBJ1-2, with 10 bases matching TRBD1. The CDR3 is 15 amino acids. J was trimmed by 6 bases and V by 5 bases; bases with no gene match: 9. Germline CDR1 reads MNHEY; CDR2 reads SMNVEV (reference sequence). The DNA of the CDR3 is TGTGCCAGCAGTCTGGCGGGACAGGGGATCAATGGCTACACCTTC. Translation: CASSLAGQGINGYTF.

The J gene is TRBJ2-7, the V gene TRBV5-1, with 12 bases aligning to TRBD1. V lost 1 base, J lost 6 bases, and 5 bases stayed unmatched. In germline, CDR1 is SGHRS, CDR2 YFSETQ. The CDR3 has 15 residues. The CDR3 sequence: CASSLMGQGAREQYF. CDR3 DNA: TGCGCCAGCAGCTTGATGGGACAGGGGGCTCGCGAGCAGTACTTC.

This clone was counted only a few times. The chain employs TRBV30 and TRBJ2-3; D is perhaps TRBD2 (6 bases). V was trimmed by 5 bases and J by 0 bases, leaving 12 bases between them. Germline V lookup: CDR1 GTSNPN, CDR2 SVGIG (reference sequence). This CDR3 is 14 amino acids long. CDR3 protein: CAWGGSVSTDTQYF. DNA for the CDR3: TGTGCCTGGGGAGGGTCAGTTAGCACAGATACGCAGTATTTT.

The chain employs TRBV5-1 and TRBJ2-2, with D unresolved. CDR3 length: 13 amino acids. Between the trimmed V and J ends, which lost 4 bases and 5 bases, there was a span of 9 bases. CDR1 is SGHRS, CDR2 YFSETQ, per germline. In nucleotides, the CDR3 is TGCGCCAGCAGCCCCACTTTAACCGGGGAGCTGTTTTTT. The encoded protein is CASSPTLTGELFF.

The chain carries TRBV7-9 and TRBJ2-7; D may be TRBD1 (6 bases). CDR3 length: 12 amino acids. Trimming pared 9 bases from V and 2 bases from J, leaving 11 bases between. CDR1 SEHNR and CDR2 FQNEAQ come from the germline V gene (reference sequence). The CDR3 nucleotides are TGTGCCAGTGTGGACAGTGCCTACGAGCAGTACTTC. Amino acid sequence: CASVDSAYEQYF.

V usage is TRBV9 and J usage is TRBJ2-6; the match to TRBD2 covers 9 bases. The V segment lost 4 bases and the J segment 2 bases; nucleotides outside the gene matches: 10. CDR1 SGDLS and CDR2 YYNGEE come from the germline V gene. This CDR3 spans 18 amino acids. The CDR3, as DNA: TGTGCCAGCAGCCCTTCCCCTCGCGGGAGGGCTGGGGCCAACGTCCTGACTTTC. It codes for CASSPSPRGRAGANVLTF.

The DNA of the CDR3 is TGTGCCAGTAGACCCACAGGGGGCAACACCGGGGAGCTGTTTTTT. This translates into CASRPTGGNTGELFF. V gene TRBV19 combines with J gene TRBJ2-2; 9 nucleotides match TRBD1. Trimming at V came to 6 bases and at J to 2 bases, leaving 4 bases not matched to a gene. Germline V gene lookup returns CDR1 LNHDA and CDR2 SQIVND (reference sequence). This CDR3 contains 15 residues.

CDR3 DNA sequence: TGTGCCAGCAGCTTAAATCAAGGGTCTGGCTACACCTTC. Its protein is CASSLNQGSGYTF. This chain links TRBV7-3 with TRBJ1-2; D not resolved. The ends were cut back, 1 base at V and 7 bases at J, with 10 bases in the middle. Germline V gives CDR1 SGHTA, CDR2 FQGTGA. The CDR3 consists of 13 residues.

The V call is TRBV29-1, the J call TRBJ1-1; weak D call: TRBD1 (6 bases). CDR1 is SQVTM, CDR2 ANQGSEA, per germline. The V and J ends lost 4 bases and 4 bases respectively, with 13 bases between them. This CDR3 spans 13 amino acids. In nucleotides, the CDR3 is TGCAGCGTTGCATCCGGCAGGGGCACTGAAGCTTTCTTT. It yields the protein CSVASGRGTEAFF.

J is TRBJ1-2 and V is TRBV29-1; a possible D gene is TRBD1 (6 bases). The CDR3 sequence is 12 residues long. Per germline, CDR1 SQVTM and CDR2 ANQGSEA. Trimming removed 7 bases at V and 4 bases at J, with 13 bases between. The chain's CDR3 is CSAATGSYGYTF. The CDR3 DNA follows: TGCAGCGCCGCCACAGGGTCCTATGGCTACACCTTC.

The gene calls are TRBV5-1 and TRBJ2-5, with D tentatively TRBD2 (6 bases). Germline V gives CDR1 SGHRS, CDR2 YFSETQ. This CDR3 is built from 16 residues. Trimming stripped 0 bases from V and 1 base from J, with 13 bases between. CDR3 amino acids: CASSLAPYGSQETQYF. The CDR3 DNA reads TGCGCCAGCAGCTTGGCCCCCTACGGGAGCCAAGAGACCCAGTACTTC.

The chain links TRBV7-9 to TRBJ1-5; D may be TRBD1 (6 bases). Per germline, CDR1 SEHNR and CDR2 FQNEAQ (reference sequence). This CDR3 region has 15 residues. V was cut by 3 bases and J by 1 base, with 10 bases left in between. CDR3 DNA sequence: TGTGCCAGCAGCTTTTCAGGGGCCAGCAATCAGCCCCAGCATTTT. It is translated as CASSFSGASNQPQHF.

The CDR3 here is CASRGLGSTGELFF. The CDR3 DNA is TGTGCCAGCCGCGGACTAGGGAGCACCGGGGAGCTGTTTTTT. The gene calls are TRBV6-5 and TRBJ2-2; 7 bases line up with TRBD2. The CDR3 is 14 amino acids. Germline CDR1 and CDR2: MNHEY and SVGAGI. Trimming at V came to 8 bases and at J to 4 bases, leaving 7 bases not matched to a gene.

The chain's CDR3 is CASSLRSAGGSYEQYF. CDR3 sequence (DNA): TGTGCCAGCAGCTTGAGGTCTGCGGGAGGCTCCTACGAGCAGTACTTC. The rearrangement joins TRBV5-4 to TRBJ2-7, with 8 bases identical to TRBD2. This CDR3 is built from 16 residues. The germline V gene has CDR1 SGHNT and CDR2 YYREEE (reference sequence). With V trimmed by 1 base and J by 0 bases, 6 bases remained unmatched.

This rearrangement joins TRBV30 to TRBJ1-1, with D uncertain. The germline V gene encodes CDR1 GTSNPN and CDR2 SVGIG (reference sequence). The V gene lost 3 bases and the J gene lost 3 bases, with 8 bases spanning the gap. The CDR3 is 12 residues long. The CDR3 loop is CAWRDYYTEAFF. The CDR3 region has the DNA TGTGCCTGGAGGGATTACTACACTGAAGCTTTCTTT.

This chain joins TRBV29-1 and TRBJ2-4, with TRBD2 matching 7 bases. The CDR3 sequence is 12 residues long. Germline V CDR1 and CDR2: SQVTM, ANQGSEA. The CDR3 protein is CTARAGVNIQYF. CDR3 nucleotides: TGCACCGCGAGGGCGGGGGTGAACATTCAGTACTTC.

The chain joins TRBV5-1 to TRBJ2-2; perhaps TRBD2 as D (6 bases). This CDR3 is built from 17 residues. Germline V gene lookup returns CDR1 SGHRS and CDR2 YFSETQ. Trimming left V 4 bases short and J 7 bases short, with 23 bases between. CDR3 nucleotide sequence: TGCGCCAGCAGCGATACTCGGGGGACCCCCCGGGGCGGGGAGCTGTTTTTT. Its protein product is CASSDTRGTPRGGELFF.

The rearrangement links TRBV13 to TRBJ1-1; TRBD1 might be the D (6 bases). Germline V gene data show CDR1 as PRHDT and CDR2 as FYEKMQ (reference sequence). V gave up 5 bases and J gave up 0 bases, with 10 bases separating them. CDR3 size: 14 residues. The CDR3 region has the DNA TGTGCCAGCAGCGGGGGACATTTGAACACTGAAGCTTTCTTT. Amino acid sequence: CASSGGHLNTEAFF.